This is a list of T cell receptor beta chains from one sample in a study of blood T cells in healthy people across ages. MiXCR, run by TCRdb on the 5' RACE reads, gives a single entry per CDR3 protein. The top ten clones hold about 3% of a sample with approximately 800,000 distinct CDR3 sequences, about 26% of them seen once. These sequences were also reported in another study, on T cells of mothers and their children.

The sequencing input was blood. The receptors were sampled from a boy younger than 18 in good health. The CDR3 runs from the conserved cysteine through the conserved F or W. The D gene is left open where the match is weak. Some rows mark clone size as missing; the rest say once, few, many or name a class of expanded clone.

. TRBJ2-7 TRBV7-8 few CASSSTQGYEQYF TGTGCCAGCAGCTCTACACAGGGTTACGAGCAGTACTTC
TRBD1 TRBJ2-7 TRBV18 . CASSIRGQGPYEQYF TGTGCCAGCTCTATCCGGGGACAGGGGCCCTACGAGCAGTACTTC
. TRBJ2-3 TRBV5-6 once CASSLGWTPDTQYF TGTGCCAGCAGCTTGGGGTGGACCCCAGATACGCAGTATTTT
TRBD2 TRBJ2-2 TRBV5-1 few CASSPGRLADTGELFF TGCGCCAGCAGCCCTGGACGACTAGCGGACACCGGGGAGCTGTTTTTT
. TRBJ2-1 TRBV20-1 many CSARGWSSYNEQFF TGCAGTGCTAGAGGGTGGAGCTCCTACAATGAGCAGTTCTTC
TRBD1 TRBJ2-5 TRBV5-1 . CASSWRQGKQETQYF TGCGCCAGCAGCTGGAGACAGGGAAAACAAGAGACCCAGTACTTC
. TRBJ1-1 TRBV20-1 . CSARDLGVATVNTEAFF TGCAGTGCTAGAGATCTAGGGGTAGCGACGGTGAACACTGAAGCTTTCTTT
TRBD1 TRBJ1-2 TRBV30 . CAWSALGQGQGYTF TGTGCCTGGAGTGCCTTGGGACAGGGTCAAGGCTACACCTTC
. TRBJ1-1 TRBV18 few CASSLHRVGTEAFF TGTGCCAGCTCACTCCACAGGGTTGGCACTGAAGCTTTCTTT
. TRBJ2-3 TRBV12-3/TRBV12-4 many CASSLDRVGTDTQYF TGTGCCAGCAGTTTAGACAGGGTGGGCACAGATACGCAGTATTTT
. TRBJ1-4 TRBV15 . CATSSWEEKLFF TGTGCCACCAGCAGTTGGGAAGAAAAACTGTTTTTT